Detailed here is one T cell receptor (beta chain). Its antigen is currently not known. There are no base qualities to consult, and no much larger clone falls within one base. Taken from the germline V gene (reference sequence), the CDR1 and CDR2 loops are LNHDA and SQIVND. The CDR3, cysteine through phenylalanine, is 12 amino acids long. Of all the DNA, just the CDR3 is kept, 36 bases in frame from base 1. The junction carries 5 bases between V and J, which are trimmed by 5 bases and 1 base respectively. These data are taken from a study of T cells in placental villitis. Background on the whole study: Placental TCR-beta repertoires were compared across villitis of unknown etiology, gestational-age-matched unaffected controls, and infectious villitis in order to test an allograft-versus-infection hypothesis.

The immunoSEQ v4 bias-controlled multiplex PCR assay, performed blinded to group allocation, was used to amplify TCR-beta CDR3 regions from genomic DNA. To estimate nucleated cell and T cell quantities per sample, reference gene primers were included together with the TCR-beta primers. Sequencing of the libraries was performed on an Illumina MiSeq with a 100-cycle paired-end protocol. Processing in the source paper ran as follows. Diversity and richness were calculated in immunoSEQ Analyzer software, with richness determined by iChao1 and clonality derived from Pielou evenness and Shannon diversity (0-1, with higher values meaning less diverse). CDR3 amino acid sequences together with their V/J genes were searched in VDJdb for CMV, EBV and influenza A specificities using confidence 3 and substitution 2. The Morisita-Horn index was used to assess how much TCR-beta amino acid clonotypes overlapped between the villitis of unknown etiology, infectious villitis and control repertoires. Here the immuneACCESS table is served through TCRdb, limited to in-frame sequences with V and J called. Missing clones are a known gap in these copies; in checked studies unresolved V genes cover under half, and the rest lacks a known reason. Clone size and the V and J calls come from that table; the DNA yielded D and trimming. The sample table contains 790 or so clones; only one count was recorded for 81% of them. The ten largest clones capture 9% to 15% of the sample.

Results the study describes overall, beyond this receptor: In villitis of unknown etiology, the expanded clones were largely private to each individual placenta, suggesting that there was no single initiating antigen. Clonality was higher in villitis of unknown etiology placentae than in controls (median around 0.06 versus 0.006, p=0.0025), which points to clonal expansion. CMV-specific clone frequencies were higher in infectious CMV cases than in villitis of unknown etiology (about 0.0099 vs 0.0011), and the villitis of unknown etiology frequencies did not differ from those of controls. Sequencing bulk tissue could not tell helper, regulatory or cytotoxic T cells apart, could not separate maternal from fetal T cells, and left out gamma-delta receptors. Small amounts of decidua were contained in the paraffin blocks, so some of the captured T cells, especially in controls, may have been decidual rather than villous infiltrates.

Using the Amsterdam Criteria, researchers selected ten placentae that carried a pathological diagnosis of high-grade villitis of unknown etiology. Compared with the control and infectious villitis groups, mothers with villitis of unknown etiology had significantly greater gravidity and parity and more prior miscarriages. Placentae were collected after delivery and examined grossly and histologically before archival tissue was selected. Five 10-micron scrolls were cut from each FFPE block, and DNA was then isolated using the AllPrep DNA/RNA FFPE Tissue kit. NanoDrop was used to check DNA concentration and purity, and a Bioanalyzer was used to assess RNA quality.

The sequence was obtained from a human patient with villitis of unknown etiology; the placental T cells may come from both mother and fetus. The rearrangement combines TRBV19 with TRBJ1-1; too little of a D gene remains to name it. Sample: placental tissue containing maternal and fetal cells. The CDR3 here reads CASSVRNTEAFF. At the DNA level, the sequence is TGTGCCAGTAGTGTCCGGAACACTGAAGCTTTCTTT.